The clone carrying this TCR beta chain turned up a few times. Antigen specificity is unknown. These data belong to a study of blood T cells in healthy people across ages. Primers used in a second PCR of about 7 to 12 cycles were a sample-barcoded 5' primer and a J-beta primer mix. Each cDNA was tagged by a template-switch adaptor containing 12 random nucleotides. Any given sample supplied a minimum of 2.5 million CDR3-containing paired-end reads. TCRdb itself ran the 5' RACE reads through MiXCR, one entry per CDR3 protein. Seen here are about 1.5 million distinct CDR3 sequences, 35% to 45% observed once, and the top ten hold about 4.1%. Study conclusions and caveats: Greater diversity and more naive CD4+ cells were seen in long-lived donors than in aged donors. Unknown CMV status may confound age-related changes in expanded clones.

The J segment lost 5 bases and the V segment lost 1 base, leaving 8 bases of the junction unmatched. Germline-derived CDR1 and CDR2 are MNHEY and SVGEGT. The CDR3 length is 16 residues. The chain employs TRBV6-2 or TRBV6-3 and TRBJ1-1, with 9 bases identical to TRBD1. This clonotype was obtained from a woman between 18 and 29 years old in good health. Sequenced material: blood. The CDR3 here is CASSYLQQGAKTEAFF. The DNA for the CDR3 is TGTGCCAGCAGTTACTTACAACAGGGGGCGAAGACTGAAGCTTTCTTT.